These T cell receptor beta chains were read from a single sample in a study of beta chain features in type 1 diabetes. TCRdb's copy holds only in-frame clones and misses some; the assay was immunoSEQ multiplex PCR. This sample carries around 450,000 clones, 11% of them seen once, and the ten largest clones take roughly 0.046%. The sample taken for sequencing was naive CD4+ T cells from blood. Receptor source: a woman in her late teens or twenties in good health. Each CDR3 is given with its conserved first and last residue. The order of the fields is D gene, V gene, J gene, clone size, CDR3 DNA, CDR3 protein. D genes are given only for firm matches. Not all rows give a size; the values are once, few, many and, for expanded clones, a class.

>TRBD1|TRBV7-2|TRBJ2-5|NA
TGTGCCAGCAGCCCAAGACAGGGTCGGGGAGAGACCCAGTACTTC
CASSPRQGRGETQYF
>NA|TRBV10-3|TRBJ1-6|NA
TGTGCCATCAGTGAGGGGATTTCAACCTATAATTCACCCCTCCACTTT
CAISEGISTYNSPLHF
>NA|TRBV7-8|TRBJ2-7|NA
TGTGCCAGCACCGAAGGCACTCGGGGATACGAGCAGTACTTC
CASTEGTRGYEQYF
>NA|TRBV5-1|TRBJ2-5|NA
TGCGCCAGCAGCTTGGCCTTTGGGCAAGAGACCCAGTACTTC
CASSLAFGQETQYF
>NA|TRBV19|TRBJ2-7|few
TGTGCCAGTAGTATCCACACCACCCGCCTAAAGGAGCAGTACTTC
CASSIHTTRLKEQYF
>TRBD1|TRBV28|TRBJ2-5|few
TGTGCCAGCAGAGTGACAGGGGCCGGGGCGGCCCAGTACTTC
CASRVTGAGAAQYF
>TRBD1|TRBV4-3|TRBJ2-2|few
TGCGCCAGCAGCCAAGAGGAGGACAGGGTGGCCGGGGAGCTGTTTTTT
CASSQEEDRVAGELFF
>NA|TRBV27|TRBJ2-3|NA
TGTGCCAGCAGCTTAGCTAGCGGCACAGATACGCAGTATTTT
CASSLASGTDTQYF
>NA|TRBV7-9|TRBJ1-5|few
TGTGCCAGCAGCTTAGCCCAGGCCCATCAGCCCCAGCATTTT
CASSLAQAHQPQHF
>NA|TRBV7-8|TRBJ2-7|few
TGTGCCAGCAGCTTAGTTCTTGACAGACTCTACGAGCAGTACTTC
CASSLVLDRLYEQYF
>TRBD2|TRBV29-1|TRBJ2-1|NA
TGCAGCGTTCTTGGACTAGCGGACTACAATGAGCAGTTCTTC
CSVLGLADYNEQFF
>NA|TRBV2|TRBJ2-6|few
TGTGCCAGCAATGGCATGGGATTTTCTGGGGCCAACGTCCTGACTTTC
CASNGMGFSGANVLTF
>NA|TRBV18|TRBJ2-7|NA
TGTGCCAGCTCACCGTACGGGGAGACCGAGCAGTACTTC
CASSPYGETEQYF
>TRBD2|TRBV5-4|TRBJ2-3|NA
TGTGCCAGCAGCTTGGAACTAGCGTTAAGCACAGATACGCAGTATTTT
CASSLELALSTDTQYF
>NA|TRBV7-6|TRBJ1-1|NA
TGTGCCAGCAGCTTAGTGGAGGGGCAGAGTTACACTGAAGCTTTCTTT
CASSLVEGQSYTEAFF
>NA|TRBV15|TRBJ2-5|few
TGTGCCACCAGCAGAGATCAAACGGGAGCGAGAGAGACCCAGTACTTC
CATSRDQTGARETQYF
>NA|TRBV11-1|TRBJ2-5|few
TGTGCCAGCAGGGACACTTTGACCCAGTACTTC
CASRDTLTQYF
>TRBD1|TRBV18|TRBJ1-2|NA
TGTGCCAGCTCACGACAGGGAGGCGACTATGGCTACACCTTC
CASSRQGGDYGYTF
>NA|TRBV2|TRBJ2-7|NA
TGTGCCAGCAGTGATAGGAAACCCCCCTACGAGCAGTACTTC
CASSDRKPPYEQYF
>TRBD1|TRBV30|TRBJ2-7|NA
TGTGCCTGGAAATATGGGGACAGGAGATCCGCGGAGCAGTACTTC
CAWKYGDRRSAEQYF
>TRBD2|TRBV5-1|TRBJ2-5|few
TGCGCCAGCAGCCAAAACCCAGCGGGGGAATATCAAGAGACCCAGTACTTC
CASSQNPAGEYQETQYF
>NA|TRBV6-5|TRBJ2-1|few
TGTGCCAGCAGGGGCCTTACCACCCGCAAGAATGAGCAGTTCTTC
CASRGLTTRKNEQFF
>NA|TRBV7-2|TRBJ2-7|NA
TGTGCCAGCAGCCTACCTGGTAGGGCGCTACGAGAGCAGTACTTC
CASSLPGRALREQYF
>NA|TRBV14|TRBJ1-4|few
TGTGCCAGCAGCCAAGAACTGATTCCCCCACTGTTTTTT
CASSQELIPPLFF
>TRBD1|TRBV29-1|TRBJ1-4|few
TGCAGCGTTGAAGATTTGCAGGGGGAAAGAAAACTGTTTTTT
CSVEDLQGERKLFF
>TRBD1|TRBV5-1|TRBJ2-7|NA
TGCGCCAGCAGCCGGACAGGGGGTCCCTACGAGCAGTACTTC
CASSRTGGPYEQYF
>TRBD2|TRBV7-9|TRBJ2-1|NA
TGTGCCAGCAGCTTTCGGGGGGATAGGGTTGAGCAGTTCTTC
CASSFRGDRVEQFF